This T cell receptor (beta chain) was retrieved from a study of identical twins. In TCRdb, the 5' RACE reads were re-called with MiXCR into one record per CDR3 protein. The table includes roughly 1,500,000 distinct CDR3 sequences, less than 35% detected once. Germline V gene data show CDR1 as SGHRS and CDR2 as YFSETQ. The CDR3 is made up of 15 amino acids. Trimming shortened V by 3 bases and J by 3 bases, and 16 bases separated the two germline ends. V usage is TRBV5-1 and J usage is TRBJ2-7; D assignment may be TRBD1 or TRBD2 (5 bases each). The sequencing sample was made of cord blood. The source of this sequence is a newborn girl in good health. The CDR3 bases are TGCGCCAGCAGCTACGTCCGGGACCGGGACTACGAGCAGTACTTC. Amino acid sequence: CASSYVRDRDYEQYF.